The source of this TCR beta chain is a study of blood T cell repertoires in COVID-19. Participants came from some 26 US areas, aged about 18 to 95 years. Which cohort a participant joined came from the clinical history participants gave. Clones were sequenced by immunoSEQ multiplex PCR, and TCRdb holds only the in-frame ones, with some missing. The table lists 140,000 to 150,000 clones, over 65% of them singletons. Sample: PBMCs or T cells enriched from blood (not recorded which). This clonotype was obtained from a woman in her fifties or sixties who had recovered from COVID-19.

CDR3 region: CASSQWEGRAEEAFF. The CDR3 nucleotides read TGTGCCAGCAGCCAATGGGAGGGGAGGGCGGAGGAAGCTTTCTTT. The chain combines TRBV6-5 with TRBJ1-1; possibly TRBD1 for D (5 bases). This CDR3 has 15 amino acids. The V and J ends lost 6 bases and 8 bases respectively, with 22 bases between them. The germline CDR1 and CDR2 sequences are MNHEY and SVGAGI.